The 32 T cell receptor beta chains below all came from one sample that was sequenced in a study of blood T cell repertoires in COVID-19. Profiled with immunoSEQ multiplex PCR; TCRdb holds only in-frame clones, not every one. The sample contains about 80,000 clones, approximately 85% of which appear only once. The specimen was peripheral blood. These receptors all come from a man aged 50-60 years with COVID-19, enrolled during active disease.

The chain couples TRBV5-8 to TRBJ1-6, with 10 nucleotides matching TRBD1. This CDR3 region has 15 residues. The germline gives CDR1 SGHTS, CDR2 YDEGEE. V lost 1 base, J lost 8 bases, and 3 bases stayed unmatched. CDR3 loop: CASSLWTGGYSPLHF. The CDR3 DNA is TGTGCCAGCAGCTTGTGGACAGGGGGTTATTCACCCCTCCACTTT.

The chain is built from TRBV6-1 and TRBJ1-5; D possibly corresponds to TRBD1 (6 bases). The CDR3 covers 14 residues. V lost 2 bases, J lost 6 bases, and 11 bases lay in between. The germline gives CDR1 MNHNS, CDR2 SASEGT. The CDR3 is CASSERAGAQPQHF. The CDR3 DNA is TGTGCCAGCAGTGAAAGGGCAGGGGCTCAGCCCCAGCATTTT.

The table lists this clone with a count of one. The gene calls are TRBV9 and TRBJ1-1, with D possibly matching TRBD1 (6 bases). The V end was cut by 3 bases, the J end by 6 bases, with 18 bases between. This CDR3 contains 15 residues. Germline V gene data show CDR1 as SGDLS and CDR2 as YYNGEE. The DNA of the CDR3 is TGTGCCAGCAGCGAGAGGGGGGGGCTGAGCGCTGAAGCTTTCTTT. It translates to CASSERGGLSAEAFF.

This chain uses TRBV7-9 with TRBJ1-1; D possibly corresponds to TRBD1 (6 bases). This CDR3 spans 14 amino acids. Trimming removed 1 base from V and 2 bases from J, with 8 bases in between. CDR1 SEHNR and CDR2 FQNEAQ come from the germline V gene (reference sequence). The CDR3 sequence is CASSLGGGNTEAFF. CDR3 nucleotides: TGTGCCAGCAGCTTAGGAGGGGGAAACACTGAAGCTTTCTTT.

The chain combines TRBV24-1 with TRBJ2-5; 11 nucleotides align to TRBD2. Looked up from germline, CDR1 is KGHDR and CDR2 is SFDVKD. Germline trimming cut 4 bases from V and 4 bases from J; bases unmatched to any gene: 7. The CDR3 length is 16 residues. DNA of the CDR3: TGTGCCACCAGTGACACTAGCGGGAGTATAGGAGAGACCCAGTACTTC. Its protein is CATSDTSGSIGETQYF.

CDR3 nucleotide sequence: TGTGCCAGCATTGAGCGGGAGTCGAGCACAGATACGCAGTATTTT. It yields the protein CASIERESSTDTQYF. The chain recombines TRBV7-8 with TRBJ2-3; 8 bases agree with TRBD2. CDR1 SGHVS and CDR2 FQNEAQ come from the germline V gene. V shed 7 bases, J shed 0 bases, and the junction held 6 bases outside the gene matches. There are 15 residues in the CDR3.

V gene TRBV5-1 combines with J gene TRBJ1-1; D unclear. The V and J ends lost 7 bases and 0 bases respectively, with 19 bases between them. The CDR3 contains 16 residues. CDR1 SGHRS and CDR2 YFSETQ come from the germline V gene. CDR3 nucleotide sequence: TGCGCCAGCCGGGAAGGGAGGGCTGCCATGAACACTGAAGCTTTCTTT. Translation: CASREGRAAMNTEAFF. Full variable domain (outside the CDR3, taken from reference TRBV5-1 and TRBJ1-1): KAGVTQTPRYLIKTRGQQVTLSCSPISGHRSVSWYQQTPGQGLQFLFEYFSETQRNKGNFPGRFSGRQFSNSRSEMNVSTLELGDSALYLCASREGRAAMNTEAFFGQGTRLTVV.

The CDR3 DNA sequence: TGTGCCAGCAGAGTTCAGGGAAATCAGCCCCAGCATTTT. Its protein product is CASRVQGNQPQHF. The chain couples TRBV12-3 or TRBV12-4 to TRBJ1-5; maybe TRBD1 (5 bases). The CDR3 extends over 13 amino acids. The V end lost 6 bases, the J end lost 4 bases, and 10 bases lay between the germline ends.

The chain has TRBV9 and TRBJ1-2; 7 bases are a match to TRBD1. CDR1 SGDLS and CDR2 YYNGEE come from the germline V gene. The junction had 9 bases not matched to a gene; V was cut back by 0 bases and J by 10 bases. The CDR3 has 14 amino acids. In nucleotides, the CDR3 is TGTGCCAGCAGCGTAGGATTGCGGCAGGGGGACTACACCTTC. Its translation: CASSVGLRQGDYTF.

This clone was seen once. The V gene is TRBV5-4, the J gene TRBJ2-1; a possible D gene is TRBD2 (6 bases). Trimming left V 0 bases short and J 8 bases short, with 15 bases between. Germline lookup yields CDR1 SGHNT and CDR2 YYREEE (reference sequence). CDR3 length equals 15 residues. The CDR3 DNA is TGTGCCAGCAGCTTGGGAGCGGGTGCATGGGATGAGCAGTTCTTC. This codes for CASSLGAGAWDEQFF.

CDR3 region: CAIGTNPTNEQYF. Here the CDR3 DNA reads TGTGCCATCGGGACAAACCCTACCAACGAGCAGTACTTC. The V gene is TRBV6-1, the J gene TRBJ2-7, with D perhaps matching TRBD1 (6 bases). V lost 10 bases to trimming and J lost 5 bases, with 18 bases between them. The CDR3 loop spans 13 amino acids. CDR1 is MNHNS and CDR2 is SASEGT in the germline V gene.

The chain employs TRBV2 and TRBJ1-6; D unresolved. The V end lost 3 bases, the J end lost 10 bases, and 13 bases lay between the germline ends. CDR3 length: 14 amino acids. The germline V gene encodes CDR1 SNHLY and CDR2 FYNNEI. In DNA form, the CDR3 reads TGTGCCAGCAGTGAGGGCTCAGGTCTCTCACCCCTCCACTTT. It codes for CASSEGSGLSPLHF.

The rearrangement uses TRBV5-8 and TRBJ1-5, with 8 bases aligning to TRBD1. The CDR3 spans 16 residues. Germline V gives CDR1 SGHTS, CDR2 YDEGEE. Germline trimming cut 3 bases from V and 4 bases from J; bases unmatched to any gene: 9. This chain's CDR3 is CASSWPPGTGNQPQHF. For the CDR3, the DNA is TGTGCCAGCAGCTGGCCCCCTGGGACAGGTAATCAGCCCCAGCATTTT.

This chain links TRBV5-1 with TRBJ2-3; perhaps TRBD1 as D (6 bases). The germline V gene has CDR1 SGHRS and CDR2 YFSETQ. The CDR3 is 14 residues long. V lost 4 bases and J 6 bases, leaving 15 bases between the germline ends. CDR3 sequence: CASSPGDTRDTQYF. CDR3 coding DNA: TGCGCCAGCAGCCCCGGGGACACCCGGGATACGCAGTATTTT.

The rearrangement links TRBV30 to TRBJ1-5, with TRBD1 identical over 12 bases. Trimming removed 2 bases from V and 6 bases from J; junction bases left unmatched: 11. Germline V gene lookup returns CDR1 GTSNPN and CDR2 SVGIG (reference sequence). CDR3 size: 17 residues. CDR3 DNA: TGTGCCTGGAGTAGGCAGCCGGGACAGGGGGCGAGTCAGCCCCAGCATTTT. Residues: CAWSRQPGQGASQPQHF. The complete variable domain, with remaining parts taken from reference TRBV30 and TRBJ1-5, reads SQTIHQWPATLVQPVGSPLSLECTVEGTSNPNLYWYRQAAGRGLQLLFYSVGIGQISSEVPQNLSASRPQDRQFILSSKKLLLSDSGFYLCAWSRQPGQGASQPQHFGDGTRLSIL.

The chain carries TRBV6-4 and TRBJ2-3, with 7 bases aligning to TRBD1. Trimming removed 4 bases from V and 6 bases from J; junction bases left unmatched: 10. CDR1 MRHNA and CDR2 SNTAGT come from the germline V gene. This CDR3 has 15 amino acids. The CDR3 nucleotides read TGTGCCAGCAGTGCCATGGGACAGCAGACGGATACGCAGTATTTT. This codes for CASSAMGQQTDTQYF.

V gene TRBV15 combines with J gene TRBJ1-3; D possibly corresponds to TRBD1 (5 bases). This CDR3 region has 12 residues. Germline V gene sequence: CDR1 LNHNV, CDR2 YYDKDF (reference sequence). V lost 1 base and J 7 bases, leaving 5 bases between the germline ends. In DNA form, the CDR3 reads TGTGCCACCAGCAGAGGACAGAACACCATATATTTT. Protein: CATSRGQNTIYF.

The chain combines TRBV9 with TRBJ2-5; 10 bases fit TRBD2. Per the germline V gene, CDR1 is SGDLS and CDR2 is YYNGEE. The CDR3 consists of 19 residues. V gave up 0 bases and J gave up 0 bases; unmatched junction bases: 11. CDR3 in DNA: TGTGCCAGCAGCGTAGCTACGGGAAATGGACTAGCGGACCAAGAGACCCAGTACTTC. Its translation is CASSVATGNGLADQETQYF.

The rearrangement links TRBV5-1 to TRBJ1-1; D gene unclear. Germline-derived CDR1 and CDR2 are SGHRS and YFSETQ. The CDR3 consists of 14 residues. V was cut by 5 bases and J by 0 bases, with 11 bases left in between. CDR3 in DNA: TGCGCCAGCAGTCCCTCCCCGGTGAACACTGAAGCTTTCTTT. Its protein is CASSPSPVNTEAFF.

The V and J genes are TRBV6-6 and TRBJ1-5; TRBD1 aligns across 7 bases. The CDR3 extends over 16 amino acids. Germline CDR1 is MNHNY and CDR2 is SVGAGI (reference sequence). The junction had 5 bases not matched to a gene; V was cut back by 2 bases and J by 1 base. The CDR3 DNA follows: TGTGCCAGCAGTTACCCGACAGGGAACAGCAATCAGCCCCAGCATTTT. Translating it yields CASSYPTGNSNQPQHF.

CDR3: CASSLGLAGAYEQYF. CDR3 nucleotides: TGTGCCAGCAGCTTAGGACTAGCGGGAGCCTACGAGCAGTACTTC. This chain links TRBV7-2 with TRBJ2-7; 12 nucleotides match TRBD2. Germline V CDR1 and CDR2: SGHTA, FQGNSA. The V segment lost 1 base and the J segment 2 bases; nucleotides outside the gene matches: 0. The CDR3 contains 15 residues.

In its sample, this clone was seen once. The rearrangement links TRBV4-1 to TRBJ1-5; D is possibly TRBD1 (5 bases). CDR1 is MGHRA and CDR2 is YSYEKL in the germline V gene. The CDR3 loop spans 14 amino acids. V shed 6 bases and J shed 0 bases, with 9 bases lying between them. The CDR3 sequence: CASRAGDSNQPQHF. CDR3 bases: TGCGCCAGCAGAGCGGGGGATAGCAATCAGCCCCAGCATTTT.

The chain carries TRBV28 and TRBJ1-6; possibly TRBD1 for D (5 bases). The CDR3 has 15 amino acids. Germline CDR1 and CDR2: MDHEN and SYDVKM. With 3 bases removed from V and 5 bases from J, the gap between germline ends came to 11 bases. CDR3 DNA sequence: TGTGCCAGCAGTTTTGGGGGGATGGATAATTCACCCCTCCACTTT. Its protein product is CASSFGGMDNSPLHF.

DNA of the CDR3: TGTGCCAGCAGTGAAGGAGGGACAGGGGTGGGGCATTCACCCCTCCACTTT. As protein: CASSEGGTGVGHSPLHF. V gene TRBV21-1 combines with J gene TRBJ1-6; TRBD1, the D gene given by the table, was not confirmed from the DNA. TRBV21-1 corresponds to a pseudogene. The CDR3 covers 17 residues.

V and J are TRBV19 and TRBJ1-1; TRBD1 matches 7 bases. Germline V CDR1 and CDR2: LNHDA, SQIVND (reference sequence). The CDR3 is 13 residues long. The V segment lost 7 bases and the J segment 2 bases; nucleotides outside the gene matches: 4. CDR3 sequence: CASKGTENTEAFF. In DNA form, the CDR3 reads TGTGCCAGTAAAGGGACAGAAAACACTGAAGCTTTCTTT.

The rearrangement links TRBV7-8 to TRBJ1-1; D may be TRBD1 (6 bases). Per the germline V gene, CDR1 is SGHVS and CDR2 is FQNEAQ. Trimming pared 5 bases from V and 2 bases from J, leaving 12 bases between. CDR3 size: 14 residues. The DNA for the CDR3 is TGTGCCAGCAGCATACAGGGTACTAACACTGAAGCTTTCTTT. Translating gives CASSIQGTNTEAFF.

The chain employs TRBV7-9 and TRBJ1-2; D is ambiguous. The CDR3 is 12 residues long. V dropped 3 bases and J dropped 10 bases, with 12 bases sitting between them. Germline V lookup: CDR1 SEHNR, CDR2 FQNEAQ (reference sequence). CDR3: CASSFNSPTYTF. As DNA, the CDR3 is TGTGCCAGCAGCTTTAACAGCCCCACCTACACCTTC. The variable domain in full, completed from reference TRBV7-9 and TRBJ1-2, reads DTGVSQNPRHKITKRGQNVTFRCDPISEHNRLYWYRQTLGQGPEFLTYFQNEAQLEKSRLLSDRFSAERPKGSFSTLEIQRTEQGDSAMYLCASSFNSPTYTFGSGTRLTVV.

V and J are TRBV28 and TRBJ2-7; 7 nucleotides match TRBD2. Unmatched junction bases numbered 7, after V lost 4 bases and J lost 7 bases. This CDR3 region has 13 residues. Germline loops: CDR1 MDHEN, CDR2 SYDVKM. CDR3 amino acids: CASSWPGEGEQYF. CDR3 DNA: TGTGCCAGCAGTTGGCCCGGGGAGGGAGAGCAGTACTTC.

The CDR3 nucleotides read TGTGCCAGCAGTCCCGGGACAGGGAAGGGCTACACCTTC. It yields the protein CASSPGTGKGYTF. V gene TRBV28 combines with J gene TRBJ1-2, with TRBD1 matching 9 bases. The CDR3 is made up of 13 amino acids. Germline assignment: CDR1 MDHEN and CDR2 SYDVKM. V lost 5 bases, J lost 8 bases, and 6 bases stayed unmatched.

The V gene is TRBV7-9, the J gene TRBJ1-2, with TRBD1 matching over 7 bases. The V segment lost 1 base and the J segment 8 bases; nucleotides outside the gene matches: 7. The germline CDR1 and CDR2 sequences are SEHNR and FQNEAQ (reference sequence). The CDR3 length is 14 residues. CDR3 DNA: TGTGCCAGCAGCTTAGAAACAGGGGTAAGAGGCTACACCTTC. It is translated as CASSLETGVRGYTF.

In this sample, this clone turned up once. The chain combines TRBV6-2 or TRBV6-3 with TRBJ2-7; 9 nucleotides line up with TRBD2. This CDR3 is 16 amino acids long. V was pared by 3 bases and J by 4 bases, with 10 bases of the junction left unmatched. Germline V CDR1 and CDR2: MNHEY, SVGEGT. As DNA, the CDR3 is TGTGCCAGCAGTTATAGGGTTGGAGCGGGAGGATACGAGCAGTACTTC. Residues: CASSYRVGAGGYEQYF.

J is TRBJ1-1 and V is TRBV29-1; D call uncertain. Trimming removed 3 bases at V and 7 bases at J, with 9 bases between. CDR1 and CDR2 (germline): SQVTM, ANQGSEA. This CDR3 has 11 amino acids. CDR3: CSVDSGLEAFF. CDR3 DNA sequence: TGCAGCGTTGATTCCGGACTTGAAGCTTTCTTT.